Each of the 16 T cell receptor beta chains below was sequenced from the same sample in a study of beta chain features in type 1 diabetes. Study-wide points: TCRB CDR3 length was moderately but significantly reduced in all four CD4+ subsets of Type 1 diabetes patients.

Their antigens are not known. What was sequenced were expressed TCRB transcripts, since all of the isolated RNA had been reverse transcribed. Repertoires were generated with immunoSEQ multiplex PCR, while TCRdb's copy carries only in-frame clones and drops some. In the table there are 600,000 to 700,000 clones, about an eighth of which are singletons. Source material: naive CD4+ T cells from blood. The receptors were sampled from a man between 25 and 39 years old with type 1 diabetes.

The DNA for the CDR3 is TGTGCCAGCAGCCCTCCGGGACGGTCTTACGAGCAGTACTTC. Protein sequence: CASSPPGRSYEQYF. V and J are TRBV28 and TRBJ2-7; D is possibly TRBD1 or TRBD2 (5 bases each). Trimming took 6 bases from V and 4 from J, leaving 16 bases between them. This CDR3 is 14 amino acids long. The germline gives CDR1 MDHEN, CDR2 SYDVKM.

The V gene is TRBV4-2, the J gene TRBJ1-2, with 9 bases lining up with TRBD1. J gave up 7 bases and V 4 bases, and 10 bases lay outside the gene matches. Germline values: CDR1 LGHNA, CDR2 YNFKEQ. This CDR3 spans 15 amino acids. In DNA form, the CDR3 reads TGTGCCAGCAGCCTCCCTGGACAGGGGTTTGGTGGCTACACCTTC. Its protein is CASSLPGQGFGGYTF.

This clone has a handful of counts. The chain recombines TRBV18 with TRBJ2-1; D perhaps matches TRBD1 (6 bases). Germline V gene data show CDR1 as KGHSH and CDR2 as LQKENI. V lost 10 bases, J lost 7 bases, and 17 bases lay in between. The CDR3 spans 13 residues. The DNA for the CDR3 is TGTGCCACCGCCACAGGGTATCCTAATGAGCAGTTCTTC. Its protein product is CATATGYPNEQFF.

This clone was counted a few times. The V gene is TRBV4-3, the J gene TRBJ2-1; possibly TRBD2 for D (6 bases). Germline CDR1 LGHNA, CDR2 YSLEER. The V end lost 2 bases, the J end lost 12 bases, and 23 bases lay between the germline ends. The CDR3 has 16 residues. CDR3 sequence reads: CASSQYGVSDSGWQFF. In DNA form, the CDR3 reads TGCGCCAGCAGCCAATACGGGGTTTCGGATAGCGGCTGGCAGTTCTTC.

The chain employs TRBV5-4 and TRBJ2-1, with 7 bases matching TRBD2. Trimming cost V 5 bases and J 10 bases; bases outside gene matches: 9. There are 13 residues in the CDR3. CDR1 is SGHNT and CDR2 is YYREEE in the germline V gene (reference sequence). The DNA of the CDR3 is TGTGCCAGCAGTAATTGGCAGCGGGGAGAGCAGTTCTTC. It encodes CASSNWQRGEQFF.

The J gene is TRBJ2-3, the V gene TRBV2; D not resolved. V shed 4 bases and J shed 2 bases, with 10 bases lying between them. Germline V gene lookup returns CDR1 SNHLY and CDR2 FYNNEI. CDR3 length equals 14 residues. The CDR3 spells CASSGLRTTDTQYF. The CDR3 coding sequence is TGTGCCAGCAGTGGACTGAGAACCACAGATACGCAGTATTTT.

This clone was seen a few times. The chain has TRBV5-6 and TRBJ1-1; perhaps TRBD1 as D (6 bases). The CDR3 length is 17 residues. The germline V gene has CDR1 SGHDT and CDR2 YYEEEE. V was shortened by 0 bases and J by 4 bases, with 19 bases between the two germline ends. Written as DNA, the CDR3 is TGTGCCAGCAGCTTGGAGGGTGGCAAGAACAGGGCCACTGAAGCTTTCTTT. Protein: CASSLEGGKNRATEAFF.

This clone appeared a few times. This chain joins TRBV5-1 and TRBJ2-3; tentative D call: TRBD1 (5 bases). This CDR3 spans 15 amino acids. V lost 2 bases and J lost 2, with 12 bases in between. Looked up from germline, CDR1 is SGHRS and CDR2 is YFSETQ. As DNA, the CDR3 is TGCGCCAGCAGCTTCCAGGACATCATCACAGATACGCAGTATTTT. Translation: CASSFQDIITDTQYF.

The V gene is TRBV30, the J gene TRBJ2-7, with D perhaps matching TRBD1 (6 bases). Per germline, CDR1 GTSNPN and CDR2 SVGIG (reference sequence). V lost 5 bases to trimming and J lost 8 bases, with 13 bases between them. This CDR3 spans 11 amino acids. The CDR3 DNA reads TGTGCCTGGTCGGACAGCTTCCAGCAGTACTTC. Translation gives CAWSDSFQQYF.

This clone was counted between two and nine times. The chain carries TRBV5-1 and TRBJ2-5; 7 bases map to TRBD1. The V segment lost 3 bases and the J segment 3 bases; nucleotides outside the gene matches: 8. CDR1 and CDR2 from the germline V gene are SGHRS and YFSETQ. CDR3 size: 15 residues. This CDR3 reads CASSWATGREETQYF. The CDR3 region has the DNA TGCGCCAGCAGCTGGGCGACAGGGCGGGAAGAGACCCAGTACTTC.

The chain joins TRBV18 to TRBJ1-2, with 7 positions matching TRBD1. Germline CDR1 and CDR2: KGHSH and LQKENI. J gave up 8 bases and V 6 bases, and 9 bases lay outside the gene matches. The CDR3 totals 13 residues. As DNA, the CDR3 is TGTGCCAGCTCGTCAACAGGGGATCAGGGCTACACCTTC. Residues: CASSSTGDQGYTF. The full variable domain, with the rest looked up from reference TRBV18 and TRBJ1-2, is NAGVMQNPRHLVRRRGQEARLRCSPMKGHSHVYWYRQLPEEGLKFMVYLQKENIIDESGMPKERFSAEFPKEGPSILRIQQVVRGDSAAYFCASSSTGDQGYTFGSGTRLTVV.

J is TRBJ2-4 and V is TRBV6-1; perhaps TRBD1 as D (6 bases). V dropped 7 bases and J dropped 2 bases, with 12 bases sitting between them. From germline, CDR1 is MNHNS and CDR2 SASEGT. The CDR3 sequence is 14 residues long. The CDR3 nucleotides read TGTGCCAGCATCATACAGGGAACCAAAAACATTCAGTACTTC. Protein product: CASIIQGTKNIQYF.

The CDR3 DNA follows: TGTGCCAGCACCAAACAGGGTGTGGCGGGCCCCGACACGCAGTATTTT. Translating it yields CASTKQGVAGPDTQYF. This chain joins TRBV6-6 and TRBJ2-3; possibly TRBD1 for D (6 bases). The CDR3 spans 16 residues. Germline CDR1 reads MNHNY; CDR2 reads SVGAGI (reference sequence). Trimming left V 7 bases short and J 9 bases short, with 26 bases between.

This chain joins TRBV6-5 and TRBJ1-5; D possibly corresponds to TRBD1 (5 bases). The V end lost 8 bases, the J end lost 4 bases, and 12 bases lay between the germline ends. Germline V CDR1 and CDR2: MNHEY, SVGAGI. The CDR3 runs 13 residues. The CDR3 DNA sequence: TGTGCCAGCCGCCCAGGGTGGAATCAGCCCCAGCATTTT. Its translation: CASRPGWNQPQHF.

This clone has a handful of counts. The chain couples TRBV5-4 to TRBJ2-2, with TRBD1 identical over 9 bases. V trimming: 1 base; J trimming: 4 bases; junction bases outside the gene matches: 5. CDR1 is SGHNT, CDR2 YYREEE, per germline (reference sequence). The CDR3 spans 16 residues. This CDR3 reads CASSLLRTGVTGELFF. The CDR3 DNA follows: TGTGCCAGCAGCTTGTTACGGACAGGGGTCACCGGGGAGCTGTTTTTT.

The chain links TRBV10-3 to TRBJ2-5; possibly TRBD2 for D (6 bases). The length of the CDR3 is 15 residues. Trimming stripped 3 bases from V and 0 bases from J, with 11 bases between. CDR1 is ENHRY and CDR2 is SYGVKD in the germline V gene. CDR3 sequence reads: CAISDSRGDQETQYF. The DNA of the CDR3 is TGTGCCATCAGTGACTCGCGGGGAGACCAAGAGACCCAGTACTTC.